The T cell receptor beta chain under discussion was sequenced for a study of T cells after posttransplantation cyclophosphamide (dated by TCRdb to 2015 to 2016). About the full investigation: T cell repertoire reconstitution was tracked by TRB sequencing after myeloablative bone marrow transplantation in which posttransplantation cyclophosphamide was used as GVHD prophylaxis. Antigen receptor sequencing was done on samples from 35 PTCy-treated patients and from under 20 related bone marrow donors of those patients. Blood from every one of the approximately 30 PTCy patients who had 1-year posttransplant specimens underwent TRB sequencing. In 3 patients, TRB sequencing was also performed on up to roughly 3 more blood samples taken 2 to 5.2 years after transplant, and in several patients, pretransplant blood was also TRB-sequenced. TRA and TRB clonality were tightly correlated in 9 or 10 samples, so subsequent TCR analyses focused on TRB only. Public TRB sequences were searched against a database of over 3,600 sequences associated with responses to pathogens, tumor antigens, self-antigens and alloantigens. Study-level results and caveats: The TRB repertoires of T cells infiltrating skin or the GI tract showed only limited overlap with the TRB repertoires found in blood. Across the 45 to 55 patients, TRB clonality was highly associated with recipient CMV seropositivity and CMV reactivation, and diversity with PTCy was similar to that in the CNI/methotrexate controls. At 1-2 months, donor-recipient similarity was low but rose over the first year, and the later blood repertoires were often dominated by donor CD8+ memory clones.

Worth noting for this clone: Its antigen is still unknown. No base-level quality is on record; no much larger clone is a single base apart.

V and J are truncated by 2 bases and 3 bases respectively, leaving an intervening sequence of 13 bases. CDR1 and CDR2 are read off the germline V gene as SGHTA and FQGTGA. From cysteine to phenylalanine, the CDR3 is 15 amino acids long. The entry retains the CDR3 DNA only, 45 bases that are in frame from base 1. TRB sequencing was run on genomic DNA with either the immunoSEQ assay at survey resolution or the hsTCRB kit. As for the authors' bioinformatics: The immunoSEQ software handled initial read processing, and the LymphoSeq R package was used for repertoire analyses. Clonality was computed as 1 minus normalized Shannon entropy; Gini coefficient was also calculated for each TRB dataset. Phenotypes of unsorted samples were inferred by mapping TRB sequences from sorted subsets of the recipient or donor onto unsorted samples of the same recipient. TCRdb took over this immuneACCESS table, retaining in-frame rearrangements with V and J assigned. Such tables are incomplete; in checked studies, under half of the missing clones stem from an unresolved V gene, and the remainder is unexplained. The V and J calls and clone size were taken over from that table, and D and trimming were inferred from the DNA. Recorded for this sample are some 1,900 clones; less than 95% of them occurred a single time. The top ten clonotypes cover 2.5% to 3% of the sample.

Mononuclear cells from peripheral blood and bone marrow were separated by Ficoll-Hypaque density centrifugation and then cryopreserved. Sorting of CD4+ and CD8+ T cells, including naive and memory subsets, was performed by FACS on a FACSAria II. The sequenced material came from CD4+ T cells sorted from bone marrow. The receptor's source is a woman between 45 and 65 years old in good health and a related stem cell transplant donor. The V and J genes are TRBV7-3 and TRBJ2-5; the D gene is perhaps TRBD2, on 6 matching bases. The bases read TGTGCCAGCAGCTTAGATTCTGGCGGGGAAGAGACCCAGTACTTC. This codes for CASSLDSGGEETQYF.